This T cell receptor (beta chain) was retrieved from a study of blood T cell repertoires in COVID-19. Libraries were prepared by immunoSEQ multiplex PCR; TCRdb keeps only in-frame clonotypes and omits some of them. The sample has about 410,000 clones; 86% are singletons. CDR1 is SGDLS and CDR2 is YYNGEE in the germline V gene. The CDR3 consists of 15 residues. V lost 9 bases and J 3 bases, leaving 20 bases between the germline ends. The genes are TRBV9 and TRBJ2-3; tentative D call: TRBD1 (6 bases). Source material: peripheral blood. This sequence originates from a woman aged 25 to 39 with active or convalescent COVID-19. The CDR3 spells CATSVAQGWTDTQYF. DNA for the CDR3: TGTGCCACCTCCGTTGCGCAGGGGTGGACAGATACGCAGTATTTT.